What follows are 11 T cell receptor beta chains derived from one specimen sequenced in a study of blood T cell repertoires in COVID-19. Profiling relied on immunoSEQ multiplex PCR, and the TCRdb table lists in-frame clones only, not all of them. The sample consists of hundreds of thousands of clones, approximately 87% of them appearing once. The sequenced sample consisted of PBMCs or T cells enriched from blood (not recorded which). These receptors came from a woman in her forties or fifties who had recovered from COVID-19.

The rearrangement uses TRBV11-2 and TRBJ1-4; TRBD1 matches at 7 bases. The V and J ends lost 0 bases and 8 bases, in that order; junction bases with no gene match: 6. CDR1 is SGHAT and CDR2 is FQNNGV in the germline V gene. The CDR3 runs 15 residues. This CDR3 reads CASSLDEGAGEKLFF. CDR3 coding DNA: TGTGCCAGCAGCTTAGACGAGGGGGCAGGCGAAAAACTGTTTTTT. Full variable domain (rest looked up from reference TRBV11-2 and TRBJ1-4): EAGVAQSPRYKIIEKRQSVAFWCNPISGHATLYWYQQILGQGPKLLIQFQNNGVVDDSQLPKDRFSAERLKGVDSTLKIQPAKLEDSAVYLCASSLDEGAGEKLFFGSGTQLSVL.

The V call is TRBV28, the J call TRBJ1-1, with D possibly matching TRBD1 (5 bases). V was cut by 3 bases and J by 3 bases, with 11 bases left in between. Germline CDR1 is MDHEN and CDR2 is SYDVKM. The CDR3 is 14 amino acids. CDR3 loop: CASSFRGGDTEAFF. As DNA, the CDR3 is TGTGCCAGCAGTTTTAGGGGCGGGGACACTGAAGCTTTCTTT.

The chain carries TRBV7-9 and TRBJ1-2; D call uncertain. CDR1 is SEHNR and CDR2 is FQNEAQ in the germline V gene (reference sequence). The V end lost 3 bases, the J end lost 4 bases, and 6 bases lay between the germline ends. This CDR3 has 12 residues. For the CDR3, the DNA is TGTGCCAGCAGCTTTGGCAGCTATGGCTACACCTTC. Its protein product is CASSFGSYGYTF.

This CDR3 is CASSFFWTGSTNEKLFF. The CDR3 DNA reads as TGCGCCAGCAGCTTTTTCTGGACAGGCTCAACTAATGAAAAACTGTTTTTT. V usage is TRBV5-1 and J usage is TRBJ1-4; 7 nucleotides agree with TRBD1. Germline CDR1 is SGHRS and CDR2 is YFSETQ. The CDR3 covers 17 residues. V dropped 2 bases and J dropped 0; count of bases not matched to a gene: 7.

The genes are TRBV2 and TRBJ2-2, with a weak D call TRBD2 (6 bases). Germline V CDR1 and CDR2: SNHLY, FYNNEI. Trimming shortened V by 8 bases and J by 4 bases, and 11 bases separated the two germline ends. The CDR3 loop spans 13 amino acids. CDR3 protein: CASGRGGTGELFF. The CDR3 nucleotides are TGTGCCAGCGGGCGGGGAGGCACCGGGGAGCTGTTTTTT.

The CDR3 region has the DNA TGTGCCAGGACGGGGGGAAACACCATATATTTT. This translates into CARTGGNTIYF. The chain links TRBV27 to TRBJ1-3, with D unclear. The CDR3 spans 11 residues. Germline lookup yields CDR1 MNHEY and CDR2 SMNVEV (reference sequence). Trimming took off 9 bases at V and 4 bases at J, with 7 bases between the two ends.

This clone has only one observation. The chain uses TRBV2 and TRBJ1-2, with D perhaps matching TRBD1 (5 bases). This CDR3 comprises 14 residues. Germline CDR1 reads SNHLY; CDR2 reads FYNNEI. With 7 bases removed from V and 4 bases from J, the gap between germline ends came to 16 bases. DNA for the CDR3: TGTGCCAGCAATGTAGGAGGGGTCACCTATGGCTACACCTTC. This encodes CASNVGGVTYGYTF. Looking up the rest from reference TRBV2 and TRBJ1-2 gives the full variable domain: EPEVTQTPSHQVTQMGQEVILRCVPISNHLYFYWYRQILGQKVEFLVSFYNNEISEKSEIFDDQFSVERPDGSNFTLKIRSTKLEDSAMYFCASNVGGVTYGYTFGSGTRLTVV.

Comment on this clone: This specimen includes other DNA sequences encoding the same CDR3. The chain couples TRBV12-3 or TRBV12-4 to TRBJ1-2; D ambiguous. V dropped 2 bases and J dropped 2 bases, with 3 bases sitting between them. The length of the CDR3 is 12 residues. The chain's CDR3 is CASSLLNYGYTF. CDR3 sequence (DNA): TGTGCCAGCAGTTTATTAAACTATGGCTACACCTTC.

This chain joins TRBV2 and TRBJ1-1; TRBD1 is a possible D gene (6 bases). The germline CDR1 and CDR2 sequences are SNHLY and FYNNEI. The CDR3 is made up of 11 amino acids. The CDR3 region has the DNA TGTACCTGCAACGGACAGATTGAAGCTTTCTTT. This translates into CTCNGQIEAFF.

This chain links TRBV10-2 with TRBJ2-5, with D uncertain. This CDR3 has 15 residues. Germline lookup yields CDR1 WSHSY and CDR2 SAAADI. V gave up 0 bases and J gave up 3 bases, with 11 bases separating them. The CDR3 protein is CASSESSTPKETQYF. DNA of the CDR3: TGCGCCAGCAGTGAGTCCAGTACCCCGAAAGAGACCCAGTACTTC.

J is TRBJ2-3 and V is TRBV27; D unclear. CDR3 length equals 12 residues. V was pared by 8 bases and J by 2 bases, with 8 bases between. Germline loops: CDR1 MNHEY, CDR2 SMNVEV (reference sequence). CDR3 bases: TGTGCCAGCCGAGAGGCCACAGATACGCAGTATTTT. It translates to CASREATDTQYF.